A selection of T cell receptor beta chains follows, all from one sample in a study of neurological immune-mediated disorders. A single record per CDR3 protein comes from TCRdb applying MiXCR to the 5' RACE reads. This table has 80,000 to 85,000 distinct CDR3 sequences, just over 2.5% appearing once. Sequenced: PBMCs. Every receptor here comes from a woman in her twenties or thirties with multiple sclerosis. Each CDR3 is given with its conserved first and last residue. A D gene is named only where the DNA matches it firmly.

CDR3 protein: CASSGGSQYEQYF
D gene: TRBD2
J gene: TRBJ2-7
V gene: TRBV4-1

CDR3 protein: CASSLNDRMKGQPQHF
D gene: .
J gene: TRBJ1-5
V gene: TRBV6-6

CDR3 protein: CASSLTGGLNQPQHF
D gene: .
J gene: TRBJ1-5
V gene: TRBV5-1

CDR3 protein: CASSRGRAYEQYF
D gene: .
J gene: TRBJ2-7
V gene: TRBV6-5

CDR3 protein: CASSPRTGFYEQYF
D gene: TRBD1
J gene: TRBJ2-7
V gene: TRBV7-8

CDR3 protein: CSAHTTGEESQPQHF
D gene: TRBD1
J gene: TRBJ1-5
V gene: TRBV20-1

CDR3 protein: CASSYSLLDTEAFF
D gene: .
J gene: TRBJ1-1
V gene: TRBV6-6

CDR3 protein: CASSHDTSGVSNEQFF
D gene: TRBD2
J gene: TRBJ2-1
V gene: TRBV4-2

CDR3 protein: CASSHSVQETQYF
D gene: .
J gene: TRBJ2-5
V gene: TRBV7-9

CDR3 protein: CASSLTSTGELFF
D gene: .
J gene: TRBJ2-2
V gene: TRBV7-3

CDR3 protein: CASSWGGHEQYF
D gene: .
J gene: TRBJ2-7
V gene: TRBV12-3/TRBV12-4

CDR3 protein: CSASLSSGSTDTQYF
D gene: TRBD2
J gene: TRBJ2-3
V gene: TRBV20-1

CDR3 protein: CSVGLYSGSGATGELFF
D gene: TRBD2
J gene: TRBJ2-2
V gene: TRBV29-1

CDR3 protein: CASRRGQGRSNQPQHF
D gene: TRBD1
J gene: TRBJ1-5
V gene: TRBV27

CDR3 protein: CAISRTSGSYNEQFF
D gene: TRBD2
J gene: TRBJ2-1
V gene: TRBV10-3

CDR3 protein: CASSQADRVYEQYF
D gene: TRBD1
J gene: TRBJ2-7
V gene: TRBV3-1

CDR3 protein: CASSSTGTGNYEQYF
D gene: TRBD1
J gene: TRBJ2-7
V gene: TRBV12-3/TRBV12-4

CDR3 protein: CASRPGQGRNEQYF
D gene: TRBD1
J gene: TRBJ2-7
V gene: TRBV7-9

CDR3 protein: CSARDLLGGVSIYNEQFF
D gene: .
J gene: TRBJ2-1
V gene: TRBV20-1

CDR3 protein: CSVVRTGNEKLFF
D gene: TRBD1
J gene: TRBJ1-4
V gene: TRBV29-1

CDR3 protein: CSAREPTGLGTEAFF
D gene: .
J gene: TRBJ1-1
V gene: TRBV20-1

CDR3 protein: CASSFGTGTRADF
D gene: .
J gene: TRBJ2-7
V gene: TRBV7-2

CDR3 protein: CASSLAGGQNYGYTF
D gene: .
J gene: TRBJ1-2
V gene: TRBV7-2

CDR3 protein: CASSFRRTSNTQYF
D gene: TRBD2
J gene: TRBJ2-3
V gene: TRBV7-2

CDR3 protein: CASSLGPGMNTEAFF
D gene: .
J gene: TRBJ1-1
V gene: TRBV7-3

CDR3 protein: CSVELKGASNEQFF
D gene: TRBD1
J gene: TRBJ2-1
V gene: TRBV29-1

CDR3 protein: CASSLDAGTLNTEAFF
D gene: .
J gene: TRBJ1-1
V gene: TRBV7-2

CDR3 protein: CASSLAGGAGGTYEQYF
D gene: .
J gene: TRBJ2-7
V gene: TRBV7-6

CDR3 protein: CASSLREREPHNEQFF
D gene: TRBD2
J gene: TRBJ2-1
V gene: TRBV27

CDR3 protein: CASTIPTSGRYNEQFF
D gene: TRBD2
J gene: TRBJ2-1
V gene: TRBV7-2

CDR3 protein: CASSYRGEQFF
D gene: .
J gene: TRBJ2-1
V gene: TRBV6-2/TRBV6-3

CDR3 protein: CASSYITLGLGHF
D gene: .
J gene: TRBJ1-5
V gene: TRBV5-7

CDR3 protein: CSARPTSGSHGFNAQFF
D gene: TRBD2
J gene: TRBJ2-1
V gene: TRBV20-1

CDR3 protein: CSVGKNEAFF
D gene: .
J gene: TRBJ1-1
V gene: TRBV29-1

CDR3 protein: CSVGEGTEAFF
D gene: .
J gene: TRBJ1-1
V gene: TRBV29-1

CDR3 protein: CASSYSLNRGRMEPQHF
D gene: TRBD1
J gene: TRBJ1-5
V gene: TRBV6-2/TRBV6-3

CDR3 protein: CSAPPLAGVANEQFF
D gene: TRBD2
J gene: TRBJ2-1
V gene: TRBV20-1

CDR3 protein: CASSQDRGTGHAFF
D gene: TRBD1
J gene: TRBJ1-1
V gene: TRBV4-3

CDR3 protein: CSVRSKEGILNEQFF
D gene: .
J gene: TRBJ2-1
V gene: TRBV29-1

CDR3 protein: CASSLAQGTRAHTQYF
D gene: TRBD2
J gene: TRBJ2-3
V gene: TRBV7-2

CDR3 protein: CASSFGTSGPEQFF
D gene: TRBD2
J gene: TRBJ2-1
V gene: TRBV12-3/TRBV12-4

CDR3 protein: CASSLNTGFSNEQYF
D gene: .
J gene: TRBJ2-7
V gene: TRBV7-2

CDR3 protein: CASSFPGLAVYSGRKNIQYF
D gene: TRBD2
J gene: TRBJ2-4
V gene: TRBV12-3/TRBV12-4

CDR3 protein: CASSPSRGSGYTF
D gene: .
J gene: TRBJ1-2
V gene: TRBV7-2

CDR3 protein: CASSDVLVTDTQYF
D gene: .
J gene: TRBJ2-3
V gene: TRBV7-2

CDR3 protein: CASQIGTPRLHNEQFF
D gene: .
J gene: TRBJ2-1
V gene: TRBV6-6

CDR3 protein: CSARVRENEQFF
D gene: .
J gene: TRBJ2-1
V gene: TRBV20-1